The source of this T cell receptor (beta chain) is a study of cytomegalovirus exposure and HLA in healthy donors. The CDR3 spans 15 residues. Losses at the gene ends were 4 bases for V and 1 base for J; bases not matched to a gene: 4. Germline assignment: CDR1 SGHNT and CDR2 YYREEE (reference sequence). It was with 60 Vbeta and 13 Jbeta primers that the PCR ran. The repertoire was sequenced with immunoSEQ multiplex PCR; TCRdb's copy has only in-frame clones and lacks some. In the table there are about 200,000 clones, around three quarters of which are singletons. The clonotype comes from a man aged 25-45 years in good health and CMV-seronegative. This chain joins TRBV5-4 and TRBJ2-5; 10 nucleotides agree with TRBD2. Material for sequencing was PBMCs. In DNA form, the CDR3 reads TGTGCCAGCAGCCGGACTAGCGGAAGCCAAGAGACCCAGTACTTC. Amino acids: CASSRTSGSQETQYF.